Below are 23 T cell receptor beta chains sequenced from a single sample in a study of cytomegalovirus exposure and HLA in healthy donors. PCR involved 60 Vbeta and 13 Jbeta primers. Assay used: immunoSEQ multiplex PCR; TCRdb lists only in-frame clones, some missing. The sample holds around 120,000 clones, around 73% seen once. Sequencing used PBMCs. These receptors were obtained from a woman between 40 and 50 years old in good health and CMV-seropositive.

The chain couples TRBV5-1 to TRBJ1-1; TRBD1 aligns across 7 bases. Germline values: CDR1 SGHRS, CDR2 YFSETQ. The CDR3 extends over 15 amino acids. The V segment lost 0 bases and the J segment 6 bases; nucleotides outside the gene matches: 8. The CDR3 DNA reads as TGCGCCAGCAGCTTGGGACAGGGCGGTTGGGCTGAAGCTTTCTTT. Amino acid sequence: CASSLGQGGWAEAFF.

This clone turned up a few times. V and J are TRBV15 and TRBJ1-4; D is uncertain. The germline V gene encodes CDR1 LNHNV and CDR2 YYDKDF (reference sequence). The CDR3 has 14 residues. The V gene lost 1 base and the J gene lost 0 bases, with 3 bases spanning the gap. The CDR3 bases are TGTGCCACCAGCAGAGTAGCAACTAATGAAAAACTGTTTTTT. It yields the protein CATSRVATNEKLFF.

The V call is TRBV9, the J call TRBJ2-5; weak D call: TRBD1 (5 bases). Germline V gene sequence: CDR1 SGDLS, CDR2 YYNGEE. Trimming left V 0 bases short and J 2 bases short, with 11 bases between. The CDR3 covers 15 residues. The CDR3 coding sequence is TGTGCCAGCAGCGTAGGCGTGGGGCAGCAAGAGACCCAGTACTTC. Translated: CASSVGVGQQETQYF.

V and J are TRBV2 and TRBJ1-5, with D perhaps TRBD1 (5 bases). The germline V and J ends were trimmed by 2 bases and 10 bases, with 12 bases remaining between them. The CDR3 covers 13 residues. Germline loops: CDR1 SNHLY, CDR2 FYNNEI. CDR3 protein: CASSEQGIKPQHF. DNA of the CDR3: TGTGCCAGCAGTGAACAGGGAATTAAACCCCAGCATTTT.

This chain uses TRBV7-2 with TRBJ2-2, with D possibly being TRBD2 (5 bases). V was shortened by 5 bases and J by 5 bases, with 12 bases between the two germline ends. The CDR3 covers 14 residues. Germline V gene data show CDR1 as SGHTA and CDR2 as FQGNSA. CDR3 sequence (DNA): TGTGCCAGCAGCCCGAGGGTGGTTACCGGGGAGCTGTTTTTT. It specifies CASSPRVVTGELFF.

This chain links TRBV7-2 with TRBJ1-2, with D possibly TRBD1 on 6 matching bases. Trimming cost V 1 base and J 4 bases, with 19 bases left between them. The germline V gene encodes CDR1 SGHTA and CDR2 FQGNSA. The CDR3 is made up of 17 amino acids. In DNA form, the CDR3 reads TGTGCCAGCAGCTTAGAACGGACAGACCTCTCGAGCTATGGCTACACCTTC. Translation: CASSLERTDLSSYGYTF. Full variable domain (missing parts from reference TRBV7-2 and TRBJ1-2): GAGVSQSPSNKVTEKGKDVELRCDPISGHTALYWYRQSLGQGLEFLIYFQGNSAPDKSGLPSDRFSAERTGGSVSTLTIQRTQQEDSAVYLCASSLERTDLSSYGYTFGSGTRLTVV.

The chain's CDR3 is CASSLCEGAGVQETQYF. Written as DNA, the CDR3 is TGTGCCAGCAGCTTATGCGAGGGAGCGGGGGTCCAAGAGACCCAGTACTTC. The chain links TRBV7-9 to TRBJ2-5; TRBD2 agrees at 8 bases. Trimming took 2 bases from V and 1 from J; bases not matched to a gene: 9. Germline assignment: CDR1 SEHNR and CDR2 FQNEAQ (reference sequence). This CDR3 comprises 17 residues.

In its sample, this clone was seen once. The genes are TRBV2 and TRBJ1-2; D might be TRBD1 (5 bases). The CDR3 runs to 13 residues. Germline CDR1 and CDR2: SNHLY and FYNNEI. The V and J ends lost 4 bases and 2 bases respectively, with 8 bases between them. This chain's CDR3 is CASSVRQNYGYTF. In nucleotides, the CDR3 is TGTGCCAGCAGTGTACGACAGAACTATGGCTACACCTTC.

The genes are TRBV29-1 and TRBJ1-2; D unresolved. The CDR3 is 13 residues long. The V gene's germline CDR1 is SQVTM and CDR2 ANQGSEA. Trimming removed 7 bases at V and 2 bases at J, with 14 bases between. CDR3 sequence reads: CSAQGGQNYGYTF. As DNA, the CDR3 is TGCAGCGCACAAGGCGGTCAGAACTATGGCTACACCTTC.

The chain has TRBV10-3 and TRBJ1-4; maybe TRBD1 (5 bases). Between the trimmed V and J ends, which lost 6 bases and 6 bases, there was a span of 11 bases. Germline lookup yields CDR1 ENHRY and CDR2 SYGVKD. There are 13 residues in the CDR3. For the CDR3, the DNA is TGTGCCATCAGGGCCGGGACTGATGAAAAACTGTTTTTT. It is translated as CAIRAGTDEKLFF.

This chain uses TRBV4-3 with TRBJ2-5; TRBD1 agrees at 11 bases. In germline, CDR1 is LGHNA, CDR2 YSLEER. The CDR3 extends over 16 amino acids. Trimming took 2 bases from V and 5 from J; bases not matched to a gene: 7. CDR3 sequence: CASSQLRDRGKETQYF. The CDR3 bases are TGCGCCAGCAGCCAACTACGGGACAGGGGGAAGGAGACCCAGTACTTC.

The rearrangement joins TRBV2 to TRBJ1-1; 8 bases are shared with TRBD1. Trimming cost V 7 bases and J 4 bases; bases outside gene matches: 2. Germline loops: CDR1 SNHLY, CDR2 FYNNEI. This CDR3 spans 12 amino acids. CDR3 coding DNA: TGTGCCAGCACGGACAGGGCCACTGAAGCTTTCTTT. Translated: CASTDRATEAFF.

Regarding this clone: The sample has other DNA sequences that encode this CDR3 too. This sequence joins TRBV5-1 and TRBJ1-1; D is undetermined. Trimming pared 0 bases from V and 1 base from J, leaving 7 bases between. Germline CDR1 is SGHRS and CDR2 is YFSETQ. The length of the CDR3 is 14 residues. The CDR3 DNA reads as TGCGCCAGCAGCTTGGGTTCAGGGAACACTGAAGCTTTCTTT. Its translation: CASSLGSGNTEAFF. The whole variable domain, filled in from reference TRBV5-1 and TRBJ1-1, reads KAGVTQTPRYLIKTRGQQVTLSCSPISGHRSVSWYQQTPGQGLQFLFEYFSETQRNKGNFPGRFSGRQFSNSRSEMNVSTLELGDSALYLCASSLGSGNTEAFFGQGTRLTVV.

The chain has TRBV5-1 and TRBJ2-7; TRBD1 agrees at 8 bases. V dropped 7 bases and J dropped 5; count of bases not matched to a gene: 11. The V gene's germline CDR1 is SGHRS and CDR2 YFSETQ. The CDR3 sequence is 14 residues long. The CDR3 region is CASGSDRVRDEQYF. The CDR3, as DNA: TGCGCCAGCGGATCGGACAGGGTTCGGGACGAGCAGTACTTC.

The chain carries TRBV29-1 and TRBJ2-5, with D possibly matching TRBD1 (6 bases). Germline CDR1 reads SQVTM; CDR2 reads ANQGSEA. CDR3 length: 14 residues. V was cut by 3 bases and J by 5 bases, with 16 bases left in between. Here the CDR3 DNA reads TGCAGCGTTGATCCGACAGGAGGAAGGGAGACCCAGTACTTC. It specifies CSVDPTGGRETQYF.

This clone was recorded once. The chain joins TRBV19 to TRBJ1-1; D is unclear. Germline loops: CDR1 LNHDA, CDR2 SQIVND (reference sequence). The CDR3 is made up of 14 amino acids. V lost 3 bases to trimming and J lost 0 bases, with 8 bases between them. CDR3 coding DNA: TGTGCCAGTAGTATGGGCGCTATGAACACTGAAGCTTTCTTT. Protein sequence: CASSMGAMNTEAFF.

This clone was observed a few times. This chain uses TRBV7-9 with TRBJ2-7; 8 bases match TRBD1. This CDR3 comprises 15 residues. CDR1 and CDR2 from the germline V gene are SEHNR and FQNEAQ (reference sequence). With V trimmed by 3 bases and J by 1 base, 5 bases remained unmatched. The DNA for the CDR3 is TGTGCCAGCAGCTTTTCCGGGACAGGTTCCTACGAGCAGTACTTC. Protein product: CASSFSGTGSYEQYF. Full variable domain (outside the CDR3, taken from reference TRBV7-9 and TRBJ2-7): DTGVSQNPRHKITKRGQNVTFRCDPISEHNRLYWYRQTLGQGPEFLTYFQNEAQLEKSRLLSDRFSAERPKGSFSTLEIQRTEQGDSAMYLCASSFSGTGSYEQYFGPGTRLTVT.

This clone was counted a few times. This chain joins TRBV4-3 and TRBJ2-6; 10 bases align to TRBD1. The trim removed 1 base at V and 0 bases at J, leaving 6 bases unmatched. CDR1 and CDR2 from the germline V gene are LGHNA and YSLEER. The CDR3 has 19 residues. CDR3 nucleotide sequence: TGCGCCAGCAGCCAAGTAAGACAGGGGGCAAGCTCTGGGGCCAACGTCCTGACTTTC. Residues: CASSQVRQGASSGANVLTF.

The rearrangement uses TRBV6-5 and TRBJ2-3; weak D call: TRBD1 (6 bases). V lost 2 bases to trimming and J lost 3 bases, with 12 bases between them. The CDR3 contains 15 residues. Germline V gene lookup returns CDR1 MNHEY and CDR2 SVGAGI. The CDR3 here is CASSYNRETTDTQYF. The CDR3 DNA follows: TGTGCCAGCAGTTACAACAGGGAAACGACAGATACGCAGTATTTT.

The rearrangement joins TRBV2 to TRBJ1-4; TRBD1 is a possible D gene (5 bases). Germline lookup yields CDR1 SNHLY and CDR2 FYNNEI. This CDR3 has 13 amino acids. With 2 bases removed from V and 8 bases from J, the gap between germline ends came to 9 bases. The CDR3 here is CASSENTGEKLFF. Here the CDR3 DNA reads TGTGCCAGCAGTGAAAACACAGGAGAAAAACTGTTTTTT.

The CDR3 protein is CASSLAIRDSGANVLTF. DNA for the CDR3: TGTGCCAGCAGCTTAGCCATCAGGGACTCTGGGGCCAACGTCCTGACTTTC. The chain links TRBV7-6 to TRBJ2-6, with D perhaps TRBD1 (5 bases). Trimming took 0 bases from V and 0 from J, leaving 9 bases between them. This CDR3 contains 17 residues. CDR1 is SGHVS, CDR2 FNYEAQ, per germline.

The chain joins TRBV7-2 to TRBJ2-3; D may be TRBD2 (5 bases). This CDR3 comprises 13 residues. V lost 1 base to trimming and J lost 4 bases, with 6 bases between them. The germline V gene has CDR1 SGHTA and CDR2 FQGNSA. The CDR3 nucleotides read TGTGCCAGCAGCTTAGGGCGGGCAGATACGCAGTATTTT. This codes for CASSLGRADTQYF.

This clone was observed once. The chain combines TRBV27 with TRBJ1-2; D uncertain. Trimming shortened V by 6 bases and J by 4 bases, and 18 bases separated the two germline ends. The CDR3 totals 15 residues. Germline V CDR1 and CDR2: MNHEY, SMNVEV (reference sequence). The CDR3 loop is CASSLTPGRGYGYTF. The CDR3 coding sequence is TGTGCCAGCAGCCTGACCCCGGGCCGGGGCTATGGCTACACCTTC.